The clone carrying this T cell receptor (beta chain) was recorded once. As yet, its antigen is unknown. Using approximately 190 ng DNA, tens of thousands of T cell genomes, the sorted-subset replicate PCRs were run. The table came from immunoSEQ multiplex PCR; TCRdb's copy has only in-frame clones and leaves some out. The repertoire holds about 870,000 clones, with approximately 92% as singletons. This CDR3 is built from 18 residues. Germline assignment: CDR1 LGHNA and CDR2 YSLEER. V lost 2 bases to trimming and J lost 6 bases; unmatched junction nucleotides: 10. The entry originates in a study of shared clonotypes between healthy human individuals. Study-level results: On the whole, naive subsets had larger estimated richness than memory subsets had. The sharing of approximately 5.1% of naive CD4 clonotypes was seen across a handful of donors.

Naive-designated CD8 cells lacked CD45RO, were positively enriched for CCR7, and omitted terminally differentiated effector memory CD45RA+ cells. The rearrangement joins TRBV4-3 to TRBJ2-1; 13 bases line up with TRBD2. The clonotype originates from a man aged 25 to 40 in good health. Sequenced input: naive CD8+ T cells sorted from blood. CDR3 DNA sequence: TGCGCCAGCAGCCAAACTTTCTCCGGGACTAGCGGGACCAATGAGCAGTTCTTC. The encoded protein is CASSQTFSGTSGTNEQFF.